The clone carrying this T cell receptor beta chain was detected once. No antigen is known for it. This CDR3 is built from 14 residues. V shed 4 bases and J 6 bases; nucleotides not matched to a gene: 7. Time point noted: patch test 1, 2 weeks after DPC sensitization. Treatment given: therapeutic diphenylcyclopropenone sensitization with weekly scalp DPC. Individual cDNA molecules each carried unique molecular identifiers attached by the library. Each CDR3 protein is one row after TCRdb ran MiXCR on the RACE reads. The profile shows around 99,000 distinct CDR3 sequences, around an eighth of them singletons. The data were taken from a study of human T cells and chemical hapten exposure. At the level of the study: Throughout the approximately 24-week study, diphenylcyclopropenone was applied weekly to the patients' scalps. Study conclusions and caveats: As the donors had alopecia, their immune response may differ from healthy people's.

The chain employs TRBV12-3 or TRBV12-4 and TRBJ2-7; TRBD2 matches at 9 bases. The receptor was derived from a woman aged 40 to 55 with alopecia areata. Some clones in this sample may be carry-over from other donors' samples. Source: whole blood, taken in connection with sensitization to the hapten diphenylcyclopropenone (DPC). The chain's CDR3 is CASSSGGLAFEQYF. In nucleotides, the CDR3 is TGTGCCAGCAGTTCCGGGGGACTAGCCTTCGAGCAGTACTTC.